This entry lists 8 T cell receptor beta chains sequenced from one sample in a study of identifying expanded T cells in peripheral blood. Some clones are missing from TCRdb's copy, which holds only in-frame ones; the method was immunoSEQ multiplex PCR. Of 70,000 or so clones listed, roughly 90% are singletons. Sequenced sample: blood. These TCRs come from a person aged 18-70 years in good health.

J is TRBJ2-5 and V is TRBV7-7; possibly TRBD2 for D (5 bases). V was trimmed by 3 bases and J by 5 bases, leaving 10 bases between them. CDR1 and CDR2 (germline): SSHAT, FNYEAQ (reference sequence). This CDR3 is 13 amino acids long. The CDR3 loop is CASSFGVGETQYF. In DNA, the CDR3 is TGTGCCAGCAGCTTCGGGGTAGGGGAGACCCAGTACTTC.

The genes are TRBV7-6 and TRBJ2-3; no clear D. The CDR3 length is 14 residues. Germline CDR1 is SGHVS and CDR2 is FNYEAQ. The V gene lost 7 bases and the J gene lost 0 bases, with 11 bases spanning the gap. The CDR3 DNA reads TGTGCCAGCACCCTAGGTCGAAGCACAGATACGCAGTATTTT. Its protein is CASTLGRSTDTQYF. The whole variable domain, filled in from reference TRBV7-6 and TRBJ2-3, reads GAGVSQSPRYKVTKRGQDVALRCDPISGHVSLYWYRQALGQGPEFLTYFNYEAQQDKSGLPNDRFSAERPEGSISTLTIQRTEQRDSAMYRCASTLGRSTDTQYFGPGTRLTVL.

The chain carries TRBV11-2 and TRBJ2-2, with TRBD1 matching 11 bases. The V gene's germline CDR1 is SGHAT and CDR2 FQNNGV. The CDR3 contains 17 residues. V lost 5 bases, J lost 8 bases, and 13 bases stayed unmatched. This CDR3 is CASSPRTGGILGGELFF. In DNA form, the CDR3 reads TGTGCCAGCAGCCCTCGGACAGGGGGCATTCTAGGAGGGGAGCTGTTTTTT.

The V and J genes are TRBV4-1 and TRBJ2-7, with 8 nucleotides matching TRBD1. V shed 4 bases and J 3 bases; nucleotides not matched to a gene: 14. CDR1 and CDR2 from the germline V gene are MGHRA and YSYEKL. CDR3 length: 17 amino acids. The CDR3 DNA reads as TGCGCCAGCAGCCGGTACGTCCCGGGACAGGCGATCTACGAGCAGTACTTC. This sequence encodes CASSRYVPGQAIYEQYF.

In DNA form, the CDR3 reads TGCGCCAGCAGCTTAATCTCCTCCGGTCAAGAGACCCAGTACTTC. Encoded protein: CASSLISSGQETQYF. V gene TRBV5-1 combines with J gene TRBJ2-5; no firm D call. CDR1 is SGHRS and CDR2 is YFSETQ in the germline V gene. The CDR3 is 15 residues long. V was trimmed by 2 bases and J by 2 bases, leaving 13 bases between them.

This chain links TRBV6-5 with TRBJ2-1, with D unresolved. Trimming removed 8 bases from V and 0 bases from J, with 14 bases in between. The CDR3 sequence is 15 residues long. Germline loops: CDR1 MNHEY, CDR2 SVGAGI. Here the CDR3 DNA reads TGTGCCAGCCGACGGCGCCCGGACTCCTACAATGAGCAGTTCTTC. This gives the protein CASRRRPDSYNEQFF.

This chain links TRBV7-9 with TRBJ2-3; the D gene is possibly TRBD1 (6 bases). The V gene lost 3 bases and the J gene lost 2 bases, with 24 bases spanning the gap. CDR3 length: 19 residues. In germline, CDR1 is SEHNR, CDR2 FQNEAQ (reference sequence). The CDR3 sequence is CASSFPYDRPVGPTDTQYF. The CDR3 DNA sequence: TGTGCCAGCAGCTTCCCCTACGACAGGCCGGTAGGGCCCACAGATACGCAGTATTTT.

The gene calls are TRBV28 and TRBJ2-1; D is undetermined. From germline, CDR1 is MDHEN and CDR2 SYDVKM. The CDR3 runs 12 residues. Trimming pared 4 bases from V and 10 bases from J, leaving 11 bases between. CDR3 coding DNA: TGTGCCAGCAGTTATGCGTTGGGGGAGCAGTTCTTC. Its translation: CASSYALGEQFF.